A selection of T cell receptor beta chains follows, all from one sample in a study of cytomegalovirus exposure and HLA in healthy donors. Assay: immunoSEQ multiplex PCR; the TCRdb copy retains only in-frame clones and omits some. The data hold fewer than 250,000 clones, with about 78% observed a single time. Input material: PBMCs. The receptors were sampled from a male donor in good health and CMV-seronegative. CDR3s include the opening cysteine and the closing phenylalanine or tryptophan. A D gene is named only where the DNA matches it firmly. The size entry is marked missing in some rows and otherwise reads once, few, many or a size class.

V: TRBV18
J: TRBJ2-1
size: .
D: .
CDR3: CASSPDSVGEQFF
DNA: TGTGCCAGCTCACCGGACTCTGTTGGGGAGCAGTTCTTC

V: TRBV28
J: TRBJ2-1
size: few
D: .
CDR3: CATEGDLNEQFF
DNA: TGTGCCACCGAAGGAGATCTCAATGAGCAGTTCTTC

V: TRBV30
J: TRBJ1-1
size: .
D: .
CDR3: CAWRLPGRLNTEAFF
DNA: TGTGCCTGGAGACTACCCGGCCGGCTGAACACTGAAGCTTTCTTT

V: TRBV29-1
J: TRBJ2-1
size: .
D: TRBD2
CDR3: CSVGGLAGGARYNEQFF
DNA: TGCAGCGTTGGGGGACTAGCGGGGGGAGCTCGTTACAATGAGCAGTTCTTC

V: TRBV7-3
J: TRBJ2-2
size: .
D: TRBD2
CDR3: CASSLRSSGLLGNTGELFF
DNA: TGTGCCAGCAGCTTAAGGTCTAGCGGCCTCTTAGGTAACACCGGGGAGCTGTTTTTT

V: TRBV5-1
J: TRBJ2-1
size: few
D: TRBD1
CDR3: CASSLGQAYNEQFF
DNA: TGCGCCAGCAGCTTAGGACAGGCATACAATGAGCAGTTCTTC

V: TRBV9
J: TRBJ2-5
size: .
D: TRBD2
CDR3: CASGPGRGQETQYF
DNA: TGTGCCAGCGGCCCCGGGAGGGGGCAAGAGACCCAGTACTTC

V: TRBV19
J: TRBJ2-1
size: .
D: .
CDR3: CASRYGGDEQFF
DNA: TGTGCCAGTAGATATGGAGGAGATGAGCAGTTCTTC

V: TRBV30
J: TRBJ1-6
size: .
D: .
CDR3: CAWRDPPGVTLHF
DNA: TGTGCCTGGAGGGACCCTCCGGGGGTTACCCTCCACTTT

V: TRBV7-3
J: TRBJ2-2
size: .
D: TRBD2
CDR3: CASSPLLAGGGELFF
DNA: TGTGCCAGCAGCCCCCTACTAGCGGGAGGGGGGGAGCTGTTTTTT

V: TRBV9
J: TRBJ2-2
size: .
D: TRBD1
CDR3: CASSVAAGGNTGELFF
DNA: TGTGCCAGCAGCGTAGCGGCAGGGGGCAACACCGGGGAGCTGTTTTTT

V: TRBV10-3
J: TRBJ2-1
size: .
D: .
CDR3: CAITTDPYNEQFF
DNA: TGTGCCATCACGACAGACCCCTACAATGAGCAGTTCTTC

V: TRBV16
J: TRBJ1-1
size: .
D: .
CDR3: CASSQSGGMNTEAFF
DNA: TGTGCCAGCAGCCAATCAGGGGGAATGAACACTGAAGCTTTCTTT

V: TRBV6-6
J: TRBJ1-2
size: .
D: TRBD1
CDR3: CASRQTGGGANYGYTF
DNA: TGTGCCAGCAGGCAAACAGGGGGCGGGGCTAACTATGGCTACACCTTC

V: TRBV5-4
J: TRBJ1-3
size: .
D: .
CDR3: CASSLDSGIRSGNTIYF
DNA: TGTGCCAGCAGCTTGGACTCGGGGATCCGGTCTGGAAACACCATATATTTT

V: TRBV10-3
J: TRBJ2-1
size: many
D: TRBD2
CDR3: CAISESSASGDNNEQFF
DNA: TGTGCCATCAGTGAGAGCTCCGCTAGCGGGGACAACAATGAGCAGTTCTTC

V: TRBV7-3
J: TRBJ2-1
size: .
D: .
CDR3: CASSAARSSNEQFF
DNA: TGTGCCAGCAGCGCTGCTCGTAGCTCCAATGAGCAGTTCTTC

V: TRBV5-4
J: TRBJ2-3
size: .
D: TRBD2
CDR3: CASSLAGRGASTDTQYF
DNA: TGTGCCAGCAGCTTGGCCGGGAGGGGGGCTAGCACAGATACGCAGTATTTT

V: TRBV7-2
J: TRBJ2-2
size: .
D: .
CDR3: CASSSGQHTGELFF
DNA: TGTGCCAGCAGCTCGGGACAACACACCGGGGAGCTGTTTTTT

V: TRBV18
J: TRBJ2-7
size: .
D: .
CDR3: CASSPPQDRPNEQYF
DNA: TGTGCCAGCTCACCACCACAAGACAGGCCAAACGAGCAGTACTTC

V: TRBV28
J: TRBJ2-3
size: .
D: .
CDR3: CASSLSAEDTQYF
DNA: TGTGCCAGCAGTTTGTCTGCGGAAGATACGCAGTATTTT

V: TRBV5-6
J: TRBJ1-6
size: .
D: .
CDR3: CASSQTDSSYNSPLHF
DNA: TGTGCCAGCAGCCAGACGGACAGCTCCTATAATTCACCCCTCCACTTT

V: TRBV15
J: TRBJ2-2
size: .
D: .
CDR3: CATESGARTGELFF
DNA: TGTGCCACAGAGTCAGGGGCGCGGACCGGGGAGCTGTTTTTT

V: TRBV5-1
J: TRBJ2-7
size: .
D: .
CDR3: CASSLEGEHYEQYF
DNA: TGCGCCAGCAGCTTGGAAGGGGAACACTACGAGCAGTACTTC

V: TRBV28
J: TRBJ1-1
size: .
D: .
CDR3: CASSLGTGAAFF
DNA: TGTGCCAGCAGTTTAGGTACGGGTGCGGCTTTCTTT

V: TRBV6-5
J: TRBJ2-7
size: .
D: .
CDR3: CASSKGREYEQYF
DNA: TGTGCCAGCAGTAAAGGACGGGAATACGAGCAGTACTTC

V: TRBV5-4
J: TRBJ2-7
size: .
D: TRBD1
CDR3: CASSTGQGVYEQYF
DNA: TGTGCCAGCAGCACCGGACAGGGGGTCTACGAGCAGTACTTC

V: TRBV19
J: TRBJ2-2
size: .
D: .
CDR3: CASSIEGRSPGELFF
DNA: TGTGCCAGTAGTATAGAGGGCAGGTCCCCCGGGGAGCTGTTTTTT

V: TRBV19
J: TRBJ1-1
size: .
D: .
CDR3: CASSRGGWTEAFF
DNA: TGTGCCAGTAGTCGGGGGGGATGGACTGAAGCTTTCTTT

V: TRBV18
J: TRBJ1-4
size: .
D: TRBD1
CDR3: CASSPGQGTNEKLFF
DNA: TGTGCCAGCTCACCGGGACAGGGAACTAATGAAAAACTGTTTTTT

V: TRBV2
J: TRBJ1-5
size: .
D: .
CDR3: CASSERDKNQPQHF
DNA: TGTGCCAGCAGTGAAAGGGACAAGAATCAGCCCCAGCATTTT

V: TRBV19
J: TRBJ1-5
size: .
D: .
CDR3: CASSIDRGLEGWQPQHF
DNA: TGTGCCAGTAGTATAGATCGGGGATTGGAGGGCTGGCAGCCCCAGCATTTT

V: TRBV27
J: TRBJ2-7
size: .
D: TRBD1
CDR3: CASSFLTGGIYEQYF
DNA: TGTGCCAGCAGTTTTTTGACAGGGGGCATCTACGAGCAGTACTTC

V: TRBV6-5
J: TRBJ2-1
size: .
D: .
CDR3: CASSYRASGQNEQFF
DNA: TGTGCCAGCAGCTACAGGGCTAGCGGACAGAATGAGCAGTTCTTC

V: TRBV5-1
J: TRBJ2-3
size: .
D: TRBD2
CDR3: CASSPGLGRTDTQYF
DNA: TGCGCCAGCAGCCCAGGACTAGGGAGGACAGATACGCAGTATTTT

V: TRBV5-1
J: TRBJ1-1
size: .
D: TRBD1
CDR3: CASGKDRGDTEAFF
DNA: TGCGCCAGCGGCAAGGACAGGGGCGACACTGAAGCTTTCTTT

V: TRBV7-9
J: TRBJ2-7
size: .
D: TRBD1
CDR3: CASSLGQGGNYEQYF
DNA: TGTGCCAGCAGCTTAGGACAGGGCGGCAACTACGAGCAGTACTTC

V: TRBV28
J: TRBJ2-7
size: .
D: .
CDR3: CATQTGPYEQYF
DNA: TGTGCCACCCAGACAGGCCCCTACGAGCAGTACTTC

V: TRBV6-1
J: TRBJ1-2
size: few
D: TRBD1
CDR3: CASSMTGAGYTF
DNA: TGTGCCAGCAGTATGACAGGGGCCGGCTACACCTTC

V: TRBV7-9
J: TRBJ2-7
size: .
D: .
CDR3: CASSLRADSYEQYF
DNA: TGTGCCAGCAGCTTAAGGGCGGACTCCTACGAGCAGTACTTC

V: TRBV6-5
J: TRBJ2-7
size: .
D: .
CDR3: CASSRGYEQYF
DNA: TGTGCCAGCAGTCGCGGCTACGAGCAGTACTTC

V: TRBV6-1
J: TRBJ2-3
size: .
D: .
CDR3: CASSRQNTDTQYF
DNA: TGTGCCAGCAGTAGACAGAACACAGATACGCAGTATTTT

V: TRBV7-9
J: TRBJ1-2
size: .
D: .
CDR3: CSSSFVGSNYGYTF
DNA: TGTTCCAGCAGCTTCGTGGGCAGCAACTATGGCTACACCTTC

V: TRBV27
J: TRBJ1-1
size: .
D: .
CDR3: CASSFAGSEAFF
DNA: TGTGCCAGCAGTTTCGCGGGGTCTGAAGCTTTCTTT

V: TRBV21-1
J: TRBJ2-7
size: .
D: .
CDR3: CASSKGERAAYEQYF
DNA: TGTGCCAGCAGCAAGGGGGAGCGGGCCGCCTACGAGCAGTACTTC

V: TRBV6-6
J: TRBJ2-1
size: .
D: .
CDR3: CASSYTLNEQFF
DNA: TGTGCCAGCAGTTACACATTAAATGAGCAGTTCTTC

V: TRBV12-2
J: TRBJ2-3
size: .
D: .
CDR3: CASRPTASGRDIRQTDTQYF
DNA: TGTGCAAGTCGCCCCACGGCTAGCGGGAGGGACATCAGGCAGACAGATACGCAGTATTTT

V: TRBV27
J: TRBJ2-7
size: .
D: TRBD1
CDR3: CASSLDPPGTGGYEQYF
DNA: TGTGCCAGCAGTTTGGACCCCCCCGGGACAGGGGGGTACGAGCAGTACTTC

V: TRBV9
J: TRBJ2-7
size: .
D: .
CDR3: CASSPQSSYEQYF
DNA: TGTGCCAGCAGCCCCCAATCTTCCTACGAGCAGTACTTC

V: TRBV7-9
J: TRBJ1-5
size: few
D: .
CDR3: CASSLGQRNQPQHF
DNA: TGTGCCAGCAGCTTAGGACAGCGCAATCAGCCCCAGCATTTT

V: TRBV9
J: TRBJ2-1
size: once
D: TRBD2
CDR3: CASSIGLAGEDEQFF
DNA: TGTGCCAGCAGCATCGGACTAGCGGGAGAGGATGAGCAGTTCTTC

V: TRBV18
J: TRBJ1-1
size: .
D: .
CDR3: CASSRDSNTEAFF
DNA: TGTGCCAGCTCACGGGACTCGAACACTGAAGCTTTCTTT

V: TRBV5-1
J: TRBJ2-7
size: .
D: TRBD2
CDR3: CASSLGHGVAGDEQYF
DNA: TGCGCCAGCAGCTTGGGGCACGGCGTAGCGGGAGACGAGCAGTACTTC

V: TRBV2
J: TRBJ2-3
size: .
D: .
CDR3: CASSRGNDGTQYF
DNA: TGTGCCAGCAGTCGAGGGAACGACGGTACGCAGTATTTT

V: TRBV6-5
J: TRBJ1-5
size: .
D: TRBD1
CDR3: CASSSARGPRQPQHF
DNA: TGTGCCAGCAGTTCCGCCAGGGGGCCACGTCAGCCCCAGCATTTT

V: TRBV6-1
J: TRBJ2-1
size: .
D: TRBD1
CDR3: CASRFTTGFQDEQFF
DNA: TGTGCCAGCAGATTCACGACAGGGTTTCAGGATGAGCAGTTCTTC

V: TRBV7-3
J: TRBJ2-5
size: few
D: TRBD1
CDR3: CASSLGQGLGTQYF
DNA: TGTGCCAGCAGCCTGGGACAGGGGTTAGGGACCCAGTACTTC